There are a few counts of the clone carrying this T cell receptor beta chain. The target antigen is unknown. This sample is part of a study of T-cell memory formation after mild COVID-19. TCRdb redid the calling of the 5' RACE reads with MiXCR, one entry per CDR3 protein. The sample shows roughly 610,000 distinct CDR3 sequences, roughly a sixth of them seen only once. The study, taken as a whole, reports: Contracting CD4+ clones lay largely in CM and EM, with CD8+ ones residing in EMRA.

Germline CDR1 and CDR2: SGHAT and FQNNGV. There are 13 residues in the CDR3. The V end lost 5 bases, the J end lost 4 bases, and 8 bases lay between the germline ends. Source material: PBMCs or a T cell subset sorted from them (not recorded which). The origin of this receptor is an adult woman who had mild COVID-19 (a few samples of this study predate the infection). Cell type and time point are not known. This chain joins TRBV11-2 and TRBJ2-2; no clear D gene. DNA for the CDR3: TGTGCCAGCAGCCCCACGACCACCGGGGAGCTGTTTTTT. This sequence encodes CASSPTTTGELFF.